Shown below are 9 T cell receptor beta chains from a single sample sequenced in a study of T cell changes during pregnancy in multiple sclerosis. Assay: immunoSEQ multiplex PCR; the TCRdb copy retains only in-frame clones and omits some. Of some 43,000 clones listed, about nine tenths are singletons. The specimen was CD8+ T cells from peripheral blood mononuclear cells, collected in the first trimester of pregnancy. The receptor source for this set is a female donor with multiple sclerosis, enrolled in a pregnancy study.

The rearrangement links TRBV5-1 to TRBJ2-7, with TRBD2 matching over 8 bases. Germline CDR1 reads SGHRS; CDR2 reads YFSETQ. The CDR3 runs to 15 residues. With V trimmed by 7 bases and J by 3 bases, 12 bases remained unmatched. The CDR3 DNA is TGCGCCAGCGCACCCAGGGCGGGGGGTAACTACGAGCAGTACTTC. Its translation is CASAPRAGGNYEQYF. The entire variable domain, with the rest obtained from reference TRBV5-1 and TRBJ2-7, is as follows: KAGVTQTPRYLIKTRGQQVTLSCSPISGHRSVSWYQQTPGQGLQFLFEYFSETQRNKGNFPGRFSGRQFSNSRSEMNVSTLELGDSALYLCASAPRAGGNYEQYFGPGTRLTVT.

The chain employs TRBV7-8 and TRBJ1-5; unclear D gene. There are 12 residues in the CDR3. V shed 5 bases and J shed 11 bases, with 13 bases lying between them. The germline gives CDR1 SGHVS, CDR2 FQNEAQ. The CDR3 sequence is CASSPDWETQHF. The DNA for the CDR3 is TGTGCCAGCAGCCCGGACTGGGAAACCCAGCATTTT.

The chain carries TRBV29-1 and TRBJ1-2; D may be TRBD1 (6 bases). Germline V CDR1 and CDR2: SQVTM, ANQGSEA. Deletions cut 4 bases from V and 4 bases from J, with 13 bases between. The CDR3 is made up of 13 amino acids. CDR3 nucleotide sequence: TGCAGCGTTGGGACAGTAAAAACCTATGGCTACACCTTC. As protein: CSVGTVKTYGYTF.

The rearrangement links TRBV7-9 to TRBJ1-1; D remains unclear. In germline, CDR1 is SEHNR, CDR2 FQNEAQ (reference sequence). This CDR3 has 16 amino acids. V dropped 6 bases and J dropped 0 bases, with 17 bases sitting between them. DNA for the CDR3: TGTGCCAGCAGACAAAATGACGCGGAGTTGAACACTGAAGCTTTCTTT. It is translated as CASRQNDAELNTEAFF.

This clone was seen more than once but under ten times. The CDR3 coding sequence is TGTGCCAGCAGCGTATCGGGTGACACTGAAGCTTTCTTT. This sequence encodes CASSVSGDTEAFF. This chain uses TRBV9 with TRBJ1-1, with D uncertain. Germline assignment: CDR1 SGDLS and CDR2 YYNGEE. V lost 1 base to trimming and J lost 3 bases, with 7 bases between them. The CDR3 consists of 13 residues.

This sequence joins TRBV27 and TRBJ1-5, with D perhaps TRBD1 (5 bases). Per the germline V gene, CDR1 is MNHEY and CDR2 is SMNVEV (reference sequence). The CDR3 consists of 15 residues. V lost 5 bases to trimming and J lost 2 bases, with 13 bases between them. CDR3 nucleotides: TGTGCCAGCAGTCTAAGGGGTTGGGGCAATCAGCCCCAGCATTTT. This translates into CASSLRGWGNQPQHF.

The CDR3 DNA is TGTGCCAGCAGCCTCACGGACACCGGGGAGCTGTTTTTT. Translating gives CASSLTDTGELFF. This sequence joins TRBV7-9 and TRBJ2-2; D is unresolved. Germline CDR1 reads SEHNR; CDR2 reads FQNEAQ (reference sequence). The CDR3 totals 13 residues. The V and J ends lost 5 bases and 3 bases respectively, with 7 bases between them.

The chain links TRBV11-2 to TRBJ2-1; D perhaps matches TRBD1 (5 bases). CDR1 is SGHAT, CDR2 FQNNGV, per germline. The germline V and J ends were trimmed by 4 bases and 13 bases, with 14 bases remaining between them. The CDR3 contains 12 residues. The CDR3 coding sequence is TGTGCCAGCAGCTCTCCCCTGGGGCCACAGTTCTTC. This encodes CASSSPLGPQFF. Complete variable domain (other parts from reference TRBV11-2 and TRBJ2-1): EAGVAQSPRYKIIEKRQSVAFWCNPISGHATLYWYQQILGQGPKLLIQFQNNGVVDDSQLPKDRFSAERLKGVDSTLKIQPAKLEDSAVYLCASSSPLGPQFFGPGTRLTVL.

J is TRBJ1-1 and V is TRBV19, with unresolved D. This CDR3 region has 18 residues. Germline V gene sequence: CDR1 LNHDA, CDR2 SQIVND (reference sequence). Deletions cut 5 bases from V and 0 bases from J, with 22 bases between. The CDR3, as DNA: TGTGCCAGTAGTCCGCTGGTCGCAAACCCCGCGATGAACACTGAAGCTTTCTTT. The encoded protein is CASSPLVANPAMNTEAFF.